These T cell receptor beta chains were read from a single sample in a study of cytomegalovirus exposure and HLA in healthy donors. Method: immunoSEQ multiplex PCR; TCRdb's copy keeps in-frame clones and lacks some. The sample records nearly 110,000 clones, under 85% being singletons. Specimen: PBMCs. The receptors stem from a male donor in good health and CMV-seronegative. Both conserved end residues are part of each CDR3. A D gene is named only where the DNA matches it firmly. Some rows mark clone size as missing; the rest say once, few, many or name a class of expanded clone.

d_call: TRBD2
v_call: TRBV5-1
clone_size: -
j_call: TRBJ2-1
cdr3_nt: TGCGCCAGCAGCTTGCCTAGCGGGGGGAACAATGAGCAGTTCTTC
cdr3_aa: CASSLPSGGNNEQFF

d_call: -
v_call: TRBV19
clone_size: -
j_call: TRBJ2-7
cdr3_nt: TGTGCCAGTAGCACAGGGATGTCCTACGAGCAGTACTTC
cdr3_aa: CASSTGMSYEQYF

d_call: TRBD1
v_call: TRBV27
clone_size: -
j_call: TRBJ2-7
cdr3_nt: TGTGCCAGCTCCCCGACAGGGAAACCTTCCTACGAGCAGTACTTC
cdr3_aa: CASSPTGKPSYEQYF

d_call: -
v_call: TRBV4-1
clone_size: -
j_call: TRBJ1-5
cdr3_nt: TGCGCCAGCAGCCTGATAGCGGGGAACAATCAGCCCCAGCATTTT
cdr3_aa: CASSLIAGNNQPQHF

d_call: -
v_call: TRBV6-6
clone_size: -
j_call: TRBJ1-5
cdr3_nt: TGTGCCAGCAGTTACGTGGGAGAGAATCAGCCCCAGCATTTT
cdr3_aa: CASSYVGENQPQHF

d_call: -
v_call: TRBV11-2
clone_size: few
j_call: TRBJ1-1
cdr3_nt: TGTGCCAGCAGCTTAACTGGGGGAGGTGTCACTGAAGCTTTCTTT
cdr3_aa: CASSLTGGGVTEAFF

d_call: -
v_call: TRBV7-2
clone_size: -
j_call: TRBJ2-1
cdr3_nt: TGTGCCAGCAGCTTAGGAGGGTTCGGGGGAATCGATGAGCAGTTCTTC
cdr3_aa: CASSLGGFGGIDEQFF

d_call: TRBD1
v_call: TRBV25-1
clone_size: -
j_call: TRBJ2-1
cdr3_nt: TGTGCCAGCAGCACCGGGACAGGCTCCTACAATGAGCAGTTCTTC
cdr3_aa: CASSTGTGSYNEQFF

d_call: TRBD1
v_call: TRBV15
clone_size: -
j_call: TRBJ2-4
cdr3_nt: TGTGCCACCAGCAGAGAGGGGACAGGGGGAGCCAAAAACATTCAGTACTTC
cdr3_aa: CATSREGTGGAKNIQYF

d_call: TRBD1
v_call: TRBV2
clone_size: few
j_call: TRBJ1-1
cdr3_nt: TGTGCCAGCAGTGAAAACAGGGGCGCTTTCTTT
cdr3_aa: CASSENRGAFF

d_call: TRBD2
v_call: TRBV7-6
clone_size: -
j_call: TRBJ2-7
cdr3_nt: TGTGCCAGCAGCGCCTCGACTAGCGGGACGATCGGCGAGCAGTACTTC
cdr3_aa: CASSASTSGTIGEQYF

d_call: TRBD1
v_call: TRBV19
clone_size: -
j_call: TRBJ1-1
cdr3_nt: TGTGCCAGTAGTAGGGGACAGGGAATTACTGAAGCTTTCTTT
cdr3_aa: CASSRGQGITEAFF

d_call: TRBD2
v_call: TRBV5-1
clone_size: -
j_call: TRBJ2-2
cdr3_nt: TGCGCCAGCAGCTTGGACGGGACTAGCGGGACCGGGGAGCTGTTTTTT
cdr3_aa: CASSLDGTSGTGELFF

d_call: TRBD2
v_call: TRBV28
clone_size: -
j_call: TRBJ2-7
cdr3_nt: TGTGCCAGCAGATACTCCAGGGTTATAGCCGGGACTAGCGGGTGGACCTCATACGAGCAGTACTTC
cdr3_aa: CASRYSRVIAGTSGWTSYEQYF

d_call: TRBD2
v_call: TRBV5-1
clone_size: few
j_call: TRBJ2-6
cdr3_nt: TGCGCCAGCAGCTTAGCGATCGGGGGGGGCTCTGGGGCCAACGTCCTGACTTTC
cdr3_aa: CASSLAIGGGSGANVLTF

d_call: -
v_call: TRBV7-7
clone_size: -
j_call: TRBJ2-2
cdr3_nt: TGTGCCAGCAGATACAGTGGCACCGGGGAGCTGTTTTTT
cdr3_aa: CASRYSGTGELFF

d_call: TRBD1
v_call: TRBV4-1
clone_size: few
j_call: TRBJ2-7
cdr3_nt: TGCGCCAGCAGCCAAAAAGTGTCCCCCGGGACAGGGTACTACGAGCAGTACTTC
cdr3_aa: CASSQKVSPGTGYYEQYF

d_call: -
v_call: TRBV5-1
clone_size: -
j_call: TRBJ1-1
cdr3_nt: TGCGCCAGCACCCCCGGACAACCAGACACTGAAGCTTTCTTT
cdr3_aa: CASTPGQPDTEAFF

d_call: -
v_call: TRBV19
clone_size: -
j_call: TRBJ2-5
cdr3_nt: TGTGCCAGTAGTCTCGGACAACTTCGACAAGAGACCCAGTACTTC
cdr3_aa: CASSLGQLRQETQYF

d_call: TRBD2
v_call: TRBV7-9
clone_size: -
j_call: TRBJ2-3
cdr3_nt: TGTGCCAGCAGCCGCCAGTCGCTTAGCGGGAGGAGGAGCACAGATACGCAGTATTTT
cdr3_aa: CASSRQSLSGRRSTDTQYF

d_call: TRBD1
v_call: TRBV7-9
clone_size: -
j_call: TRBJ2-7
cdr3_nt: TGTGCCAGCAGCTTCCCCCCGGGACAGGGGGGGTCCTACGAGCAGTACTTC
cdr3_aa: CASSFPPGQGGSYEQYF

d_call: TRBD1
v_call: TRBV6-5
clone_size: -
j_call: TRBJ1-4
cdr3_nt: TGTGCCAGCAGTTTCAGGACAGGAGTTAATGAAAAACTGTTTTTT
cdr3_aa: CASSFRTGVNEKLFF

d_call: -
v_call: TRBV19
clone_size: -
j_call: TRBJ1-2
cdr3_nt: TGTGCCAGTAGTGACATGTTGAAGGTCTATGGCTACACCTTC
cdr3_aa: CASSDMLKVYGYTF

d_call: TRBD1
v_call: TRBV10-3
clone_size: -
j_call: TRBJ2-7
cdr3_nt: TGTGCCATCACGCACCCGGGACAGGGGTGCTACGAGCAGTACTTC
cdr3_aa: CAITHPGQGCYEQYF

d_call: TRBD2
v_call: TRBV28
clone_size: -
j_call: TRBJ2-7
cdr3_nt: TGTGCCAGCAGTTTGCCCAGCGGGAGTGGCGAGCAGTACTTC
cdr3_aa: CASSLPSGSGEQYF

d_call: -
v_call: TRBV4-1
clone_size: -
j_call: TRBJ1-1
cdr3_nt: TGCGCCAGCAGCCAAGAAGGGGAGGTCACTGAAGCTTTCTTT
cdr3_aa: CASSQEGEVTEAFF

d_call: TRBD2
v_call: TRBV6-1
clone_size: few
j_call: TRBJ2-7
cdr3_nt: TGTGCCAGCACTCGAACGGCGGGAGCTGACGAGCAGTACTTC
cdr3_aa: CASTRTAGADEQYF

d_call: TRBD2
v_call: TRBV5-1
clone_size: -
j_call: TRBJ2-7
cdr3_nt: TGCGCCAGCAGCGTAGGGACTAGCGGGACGAGCTCCTACGAGCAGTACTTC
cdr3_aa: CASSVGTSGTSSYEQYF

d_call: TRBD2
v_call: TRBV10-1
clone_size: -
j_call: TRBJ2-1
cdr3_nt: TGCGCCAGCACAGGGACTACCGGTAATGAGCAGTTCTTC
cdr3_aa: CASTGTTGNEQFF